These 20 T cell receptor beta chains originate from one sample sequenced in a study of cytomegalovirus exposure and HLA in healthy donors. Vbeta (60) and Jbeta (13) primers were used in the PCR. The repertoire was sequenced with immunoSEQ multiplex PCR; TCRdb's copy has only in-frame clones and lacks some. The table lists 200,000 to 250,000 clones, over 65% of them singletons. The sample was PBMCs. The receptors were sampled from a human donor in good health.

This clone showed up just a few times. The chain couples TRBV4-3 to TRBJ2-7; D gene ambiguous. Trimming pared 0 bases from V and 0 bases from J, leaving 12 bases between. The germline V gene has CDR1 LGHNA and CDR2 YSLEER. The CDR3 runs 16 residues. The CDR3 DNA is TGCGCCAGCAGCCAAGAATGGCGCGGTAGCTCCTACGAGCAGTACTTC. Protein: CASSQEWRGSSYEQYF.

Details on this clone: An end of the junction does not agree with germline; a read error may underlie this. The chain uses TRBV7-9 and TRBJ2-2; 9 bases line up with TRBD1. Germline-derived CDR1 and CDR2 are SEHNR and FQNEAQ (reference sequence). The CDR3 spans 16 residues. The CDR3 region is CSSSGRDRVNTGELFF. CDR3 coding DNA: TGTTCCAGCAGCGGAAGGGACAGGGTAAACACCGGGGAGCTGTTTTTT.

The rearrangement links TRBV18 to TRBJ1-5; TRBD1 matches 8 bases. This CDR3 is built from 16 residues. After removal of 1 base from V and 5 bases from J, the junction contained 7 bases not matched to a gene. Looked up from germline, CDR1 is KGHSH and CDR2 is LQKENI. The CDR3 reads CASSPRQTGGDQPQHF. The CDR3 DNA reads TGTGCCAGCTCACCACGGCAAACAGGGGGGGATCAGCCCCAGCATTTT. Using reference TRBV18 and TRBJ1-5 for the parts outside the CDR3, the full variable domain is NAGVMQNPRHLVRRRGQEARLRCSPMKGHSHVYWYRQLPEEGLKFMVYLQKENIIDESGMPKERFSAEFPKEGPSILRIQQVVRGDSAAYFCASSPRQTGGDQPQHFGDGTRLSIL.

This clone appeared a single time. J is TRBJ2-7 and V is TRBV6-5, with D possibly being TRBD2 (5 bases). The length of the CDR3 is 13 residues. The V gene lost 7 bases and the J gene lost 6 bases, with 16 bases spanning the gap. CDR1 is MNHEY and CDR2 is SVGAGI in the germline V gene. CDR3 amino acids: CASNPGSSGEQYF. DNA of the CDR3: TGTGCCAGCAACCCGGGAAGCAGTGGCGAGCAGTACTTC.

The chain employs TRBV5-1 and TRBJ2-2, with TRBD2 as a possible D gene (5 bases). This CDR3 is 17 amino acids long. The V and J ends lost 3 bases and 0 bases respectively, with 15 bases between them. Germline lookup yields CDR1 SGHRS and CDR2 YFSETQ. The CDR3 bases are TGCGCCAGCAGCTCCCGGGGTGGCGGAGCGAACACCGGGGAGCTGTTTTTT. Residues: CASSSRGGGANTGELFF.

The chain has TRBV4-3 and TRBJ2-7, with TRBD2 matching over 7 bases. V was clipped by 3 bases and J by 1 base; unmatched bases: 9. The CDR3 extends over 16 amino acids. CDR1 is LGHNA, CDR2 YSLEER, per germline. CDR3 region: CASSQEWTSRSYEQYF. CDR3 coding DNA: TGCGCCAGCAGCCAGGAATGGACTAGTCGGTCCTACGAGCAGTACTTC.

The gene calls are TRBV2 and TRBJ1-2; D ambiguous. Deletions cut 0 bases from V and 2 bases from J, with 10 bases between. Germline-derived CDR1 and CDR2 are SNHLY and FYNNEI. The CDR3 is 15 residues long. This chain's CDR3 is CASSEALGLNYGYTF. The CDR3 DNA reads as TGTGCCAGCAGTGAAGCGCTAGGACTAAACTATGGCTACACCTTC. Filled out from reference TRBV2 and TRBJ1-2, the complete variable domain reads EPEVTQTPSHQVTQMGQEVILRCVPISNHLYFYWYRQILGQKVEFLVSFYNNEISEKSEIFDDQFSVERPDGSNFTLKIRSTKLEDSAMYFCASSEALGLNYGYTFGSGTRLTVV.

This chain joins TRBV6-1 and TRBJ1-1, with a tentative D call TRBD1 (5 bases). The CDR3 length is 8 residues. Trimming left V 8 bases short and J 11 bases short, with 6 bases between. Looked up from germline, CDR1 is MNHNS and CDR2 is SASEGT. CDR3 in amino acids: CASGGAFF. For the CDR3, the DNA is TGTGCCAGCGGGGGGGCTTTCTTT.

This chain links TRBV19 with TRBJ1-1; 11 bases align to TRBD1. The CDR3 runs 17 residues. Germline lookup yields CDR1 LNHDA and CDR2 SQIVND (reference sequence). With 4 bases clipped from V and 0 bases from J, the junction kept 7 bases outside the gene matches. Here the CDR3 reads CASSTKGQGAMNTEAFF. CDR3 bases: TGTGCCAGTAGTACCAAAGGACAGGGGGCTATGAACACTGAAGCTTTCTTT.

In this sample, this clone turned up once. The rearrangement links TRBV5-1 to TRBJ2-3; 9 bases line up with TRBD1. Germline V CDR1 and CDR2: SGHRS, YFSETQ. CDR3 length: 17 residues. V lost 0 bases and J lost 0; bases outside the gene matches: 5. The CDR3: CASSLVATGGSTDTQYF. The CDR3 DNA reads as TGCGCCAGCAGCTTGGTCGCGACAGGGGGTAGCACAGATACGCAGTATTTT.

J is TRBJ2-2 and V is TRBV4-2, with 10 bases matching TRBD2. The J segment lost 8 bases and the V segment lost 0 bases, leaving 9 bases of the junction unmatched. The germline V gene has CDR1 LGHNA and CDR2 YNFKEQ. There are 17 residues in the CDR3. Written as DNA, the CDR3 is TGTGCCAGCAGCCAAGATCCAGCGGGAGGGCCTGGAGGGGAGCTGTTTTTT. Residues: CASSQDPAGGPGGELFF.

This clone was found once. The chain links TRBV5-1 to TRBJ2-3; D is possibly TRBD2 (6 bases). The germline gives CDR1 SGHRS, CDR2 YFSETQ. V lost 1 base to trimming and J lost 0 bases, with 12 bases between them. This CDR3 has 16 residues. The CDR3 DNA reads TGCGCCAGCAGCTTGTCGATTAGCGGTAGCACAGATACGCAGTATTTT. It translates to CASSLSISGSTDTQYF.

V usage is TRBV7-6 and J usage is TRBJ1-5; tentatively, D is TRBD1 (5 bases). V lost 1 base to trimming and J lost 4 bases, with 11 bases between them. This CDR3 contains 15 residues. Germline assignment: CDR1 SGHVS and CDR2 FNYEAQ. The DNA for the CDR3 is TGTGCCAGCAGCTTAGATGCAGGGCCTAATCAGCCCCAGCATTTT. Translated: CASSLDAGPNQPQHF.

This chain connects TRBV27 to TRBJ1-1; 9 bases align to TRBD1. Germline V gene data show CDR1 as MNHEY and CDR2 as SMNVEV (reference sequence). The trim removed 3 bases at V and 4 bases at J, leaving 15 bases unmatched. This CDR3 is built from 18 residues. The CDR3 sequence is CASSFEFWAGTGSTEAFF. CDR3 coding DNA: TGTGCCAGCAGTTTTGAGTTTTGGGCCGGGACAGGGAGCACTGAAGCTTTCTTT.

The chain carries TRBV14 and TRBJ2-7; TRBD1 matches at 8 bases. CDR1 is SGHDN and CDR2 is FVKESK in the germline V gene. The CDR3 length is 19 residues. Trimming at V came to 0 bases and at J to 1 base, leaving 14 bases not matched to a gene. As DNA, the CDR3 is TGTGCCAGCAGCCAAGATTTCCCCTCAAAGACAGGGGTTTCCTACGAGCAGTACTTC. Protein sequence: CASSQDFPSKTGVSYEQYF.

The chain recombines TRBV7-2 with TRBJ1-2; D remains ambiguous. Trimming pared 2 bases from V and 3 bases from J, leaving 13 bases between. This CDR3 has 15 amino acids. Germline values: CDR1 SGHTA, CDR2 FQGNSA. The DNA for the CDR3 is TGTGCCAGCAGCTTAAACGAGGGAACTTACTATGGCTACACCTTC. Translation: CASSLNEGTYYGYTF.

The V and J genes are TRBV7-2 and TRBJ2-2; D is possibly TRBD2 (5 bases). Germline CDR1 and CDR2: SGHTA and FQGNSA. This CDR3 is built from 13 residues. CDR3 in DNA: TGTGCGACATCGACGACTACACCGGGGGAGCTGTTTTTT. It yields the protein CATSTTTPGELFF.

The chain uses TRBV6-5 and TRBJ2-5; TRBD2 agrees at 14 bases. Looked up from germline, CDR1 is MNHEY and CDR2 is SVGAGI. Trimming cost V 5 bases and J 9 bases; bases outside gene matches: 5. The CDR3 has 14 residues. The CDR3 coding sequence is TGTGCCAGCAGTCCCGGGACTAGCGGGAGTTCCCAGTACTTC. Its protein product is CASSPGTSGSSQYF.

The V gene is TRBV19, the J gene TRBJ2-7; D is possibly TRBD2 (6 bases). V lost 11 bases and J 6 bases, leaving 14 bases between the germline ends. The CDR3 sequence is 11 residues long. The germline V gene encodes CDR1 LNHDA and CDR2 SQIVND (reference sequence). In nucleotides, the CDR3 is TGTGCCTGCGGCCAAGCGGGCGAGCAGTACTTC. Its protein product is CACGQAGEQYF.

This sequence joins TRBV20-1 and TRBJ2-5; the D gene is possibly TRBD2 (5 bases). Per the germline V gene, CDR1 is DFQATT and CDR2 is SNEGSKA (reference sequence). The V and J ends lost 3 bases and 10 bases respectively, with 12 bases between them. This CDR3 comprises 11 residues. CDR3 sequence reads: CSASPSRGQYF. DNA for the CDR3: TGCAGTGCTAGTCCTTCTCGGGGCCAGTACTTC.